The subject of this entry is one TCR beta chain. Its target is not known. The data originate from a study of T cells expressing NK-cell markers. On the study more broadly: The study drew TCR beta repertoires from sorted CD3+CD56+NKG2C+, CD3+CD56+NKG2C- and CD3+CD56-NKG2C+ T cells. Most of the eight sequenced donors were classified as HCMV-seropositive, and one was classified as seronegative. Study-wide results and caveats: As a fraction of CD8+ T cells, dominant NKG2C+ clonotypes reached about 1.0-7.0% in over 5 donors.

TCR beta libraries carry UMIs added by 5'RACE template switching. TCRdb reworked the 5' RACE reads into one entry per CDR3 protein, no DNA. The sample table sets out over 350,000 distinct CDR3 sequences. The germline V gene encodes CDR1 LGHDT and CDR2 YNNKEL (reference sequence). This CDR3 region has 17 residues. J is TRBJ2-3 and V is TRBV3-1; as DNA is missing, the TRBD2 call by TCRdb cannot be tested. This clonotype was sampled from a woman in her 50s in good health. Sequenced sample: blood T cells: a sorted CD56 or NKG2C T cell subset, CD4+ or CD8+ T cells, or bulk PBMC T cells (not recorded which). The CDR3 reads CASSQDLLAGVADTQYF.